This T cell receptor (beta chain) was profiled in a study of PD-L1 blockade in urothelial cancer. The CDR3 has 17 residues. Germline CDR1 reads LGHNA; CDR2 reads YNFKEQ. Trimming cost V 2 bases and J 5 bases; bases outside gene matches: 8. The count of this clone is one. Sequenced by immunoSEQ multiplex PCR; TCRdb stores in-frame clones only, minus some. The sample yields 44,000 or so clones, 70% to 90% seen once. Sequenced material: PBMCs, taken around atezolizumab (anti-PD-L1) treatment. The chain employs TRBV4-2 and TRBJ2-2; 10 nucleotides align to TRBD2. The TCR sequence derives from a man aged 80 or over with urothelial cancer. The CDR3 DNA is TGTGCCAGCAGCCAATATAAGGTAGCGGGAGGTACCGGGGAGCTGTTTTTT. Protein: CASSQYKVAGGTGELFF.